This TCR beta chain was sequenced during a study of blood T cell repertoires in COVID-19. At the level of the study: Spain, Italy and the United States supplied samples that represented acute and convalescent COVID-19. Sources were T cells, B-cell-depleted T cells, or PBMCs; the material itself was cDNA or gDNA.

Original methodology: Cell counts per sample came from amplifying reference gene primers. The protocol was immunoSEQ multiplex PCR, while the TCRdb copy is restricted to in-frame clones and leaves out a portion. V and J calls and clone size are as listed in that table; D and trimming were resolved from the DNA. The table has 50,000 to 70,000 clones, 80% to 95% seen once. This CDR3 is built from 14 residues. Germline V CDR1 and CDR2: MNHNY, SVGAGI (reference sequence). V was pared by 7 bases and J by 4 bases, with 17 bases between. Sequenced: peripheral blood. The chain carries TRBV6-6 and TRBJ2-7; D ambiguous. This TCR was recovered from a human donor with active COVID-19. The donor label of this sample is uncertain. CDR3 in amino acids: CASITNPPLYEQYF. Here the CDR3 DNA reads TGTGCCAGCATTACTAACCCCCCGCTTTACGAGCAGTACTTC.